The 17 T cell receptor beta chains in this list originate from one sample, sequenced in a study of cytomegalovirus exposure and HLA in healthy donors (dated 2017 in TCRdb). The library was generated by the immunoSEQ multiplex PCR assay. What TCRdb holds here is the immuneACCESS table cut down to in-frame rearrangements. Part of the clones is not present; checked against another copy, under half of the missing clones reflect an unresolved V gene, and the others are unexplained. This sample lists 70,000 to 95,000 clones; roughly 93% were detected once. Of the sample, about 3.8% falls within the top ten clones. The sequenced material came from PBMCs. The source is a woman in her thirties in good health and CMV-seronegative.

The chain combines TRBV19 with TRBJ2-3, with unresolved D. This CDR3 comprises 12 residues. V was cut by 3 bases and J by 4 bases, with 5 bases left in between. Germline CDR1 is LNHDA and CDR2 is SQIVND (reference sequence). The CDR3 DNA follows: TGTGCCAGTAGTATTAGTGCAGATACGCAGTATTTT. Protein sequence: CASSISADTQYF. Drawing the rest from reference TRBV19 and TRBJ2-3, the complete variable domain is DGGITQSPKYLFRKEGQNVTLSCEQNLNHDAMYWYRQDPGQGLRLIYYSQIVNDFQKGDIAEGYSVSREKKESFPLTVTSAQKNPTAFYLCASSISADTQYFGPGTRLTVL.

This rearrangement joins TRBV2 to TRBJ1-2, with D possibly TRBD1 on 6 matching bases. In germline, CDR1 is SNHLY, CDR2 FYNNEI. The germline V and J ends were trimmed by 6 bases and 4 bases, with 15 bases remaining between them. CDR3 length: 14 residues. The CDR3 DNA reads as TGTGCCAGCAGCCCGGGGAGGGGGACCTATGGCTACACCTTC. Encoded protein: CASSPGRGTYGYTF.

V and J are TRBV7-2 and TRBJ1-3, with TRBD1 as a possible D gene (5 bases). From germline, CDR1 is SGHTA and CDR2 FQGNSA. CDR3 length equals 14 residues. The V and J ends lost 5 bases and 0 bases respectively, with 8 bases between them. The CDR3 DNA reads as TGTGCCAGCAGCACCACAGGCTCTGGAAACACCATATATTTT. Encoded protein: CASSTTGSGNTIYF. Filled out from reference TRBV7-2 and TRBJ1-3, the complete variable domain reads GAGVSQSPSNKVTEKGKDVELRCDPISGHTALYWYRQSLGQGLEFLIYFQGNSAPDKSGLPSDRFSAERTGGSVSTLTIQRTQQEDSAVYLCASSTTGSGNTIYFGEGSWLTVV.

This sequence joins TRBV5-1 and TRBJ2-7; 9 bases fit TRBD1. With 4 bases clipped from V and 4 bases from J, the junction kept 9 bases outside the gene matches. The CDR3 runs 15 residues. Germline V gene sequence: CDR1 SGHRS, CDR2 YFSETQ. This chain's CDR3 is CASSPGQGRVYEQYF. The CDR3 DNA sequence: TGCGCCAGCAGCCCGGGACAGGGCAGGGTATACGAGCAGTACTTC.

The chain is built from TRBV14 and TRBJ2-7; 11 bases are a match to TRBD1. This CDR3 is 15 amino acids long. Germline assignment: CDR1 SGHDN and CDR2 FVKESK. V shed 4 bases, J shed 6 bases, and the junction held 8 bases outside the gene matches. DNA of the CDR3: TGTGCCAGCAGCCGCTCCGGGACAGGGGGTTTCGAGCAGTACTTC. Amino acids: CASSRSGTGGFEQYF.

The CDR3 region is CASSLANGGGSGANVLTF. For the CDR3, the DNA is TGCGCCAGCAGCTTGGCCAACGGTGGGGGGTCTGGGGCCAACGTCCTGACTTTC. The V gene is TRBV5-1, the J gene TRBJ2-6, with a possible D match to TRBD2 (6 bases). The V end was cut by 0 bases, the J end by 1 base, with 14 bases between. The CDR3 spans 18 residues. Germline V gene lookup returns CDR1 SGHRS and CDR2 YFSETQ. The whole variable domain, filled in from reference TRBV5-1 and TRBJ2-6, reads KAGVTQTPRYLIKTRGQQVTLSCSPISGHRSVSWYQQTPGQGLQFLFEYFSETQRNKGNFPGRFSGRQFSNSRSEMNVSTLELGDSALYLCASSLANGGGSGANVLTFGAGSRLTVL.

The gene calls are TRBV27 and TRBJ2-5; 8 bases line up with TRBD1. Unmatched junction bases numbered 11, after V lost 8 bases and J lost 9 bases. This CDR3 has 13 residues. CDR1 is MNHEY and CDR2 is SMNVEV in the germline V gene (reference sequence). DNA for the CDR3: TGTGCCAGCGGGGGGACAGGCTTCGCGGCCCAGTACTTC. This codes for CASGGTGFAAQYF.

V usage is TRBV18 and J usage is TRBJ2-7, with 8 bases lining up with TRBD1. The junction had 4 bases not matched to a gene; V was cut back by 3 bases and J by 3 bases. This CDR3 comprises 14 residues. Per germline, CDR1 KGHSH and CDR2 LQKENI. The chain's CDR3 is CASSPGQANYEQYF. As DNA, the CDR3 is TGTGCCAGCTCACCGGGACAGGCGAACTACGAGCAGTACTTC.

The chain carries TRBV5-4 and TRBJ2-3; TRBD1 aligns across 7 bases. CDR3 length: 14 amino acids. From germline, CDR1 is SGHNT and CDR2 YYREEE (reference sequence). V lost 3 bases and J lost 0; bases outside the gene matches: 1. For the CDR3, the DNA is TGTGCCAGCAGCTCGGACAGGAGCACAGATACGCAGTATTTT. It is translated as CASSSDRSTDTQYF.

V gene TRBV6-6 combines with J gene TRBJ2-4; the D gene is possibly TRBD1 (6 bases). This CDR3 comprises 14 residues. From germline, CDR1 is MNHNY and CDR2 SVGAGI (reference sequence). V lost 6 bases and J 2 bases, leaving 11 bases between the germline ends. The chain's CDR3 is CASSRGSSKNIQYF. CDR3 bases: TGTGCCAGCAGCAGGGGATCGTCCAAAAACATTCAGTACTTC.

This clone was found once. V and J are TRBV19 and TRBJ2-7; TRBD1 aligns across 8 bases. Germline loops: CDR1 LNHDA, CDR2 SQIVND (reference sequence). The CDR3 length is 13 residues. The trim removed 5 bases at V and 2 bases at J, leaving 2 bases unmatched. Here the CDR3 reads CASSDRGAYEQYF. The CDR3 DNA reads TGTGCCAGTAGTGACAGGGGCGCCTACGAGCAGTACTTC.

This chain joins TRBV7-8 and TRBJ2-7; 7 positions match TRBD2. Germline V gene sequence: CDR1 SGHVS, CDR2 FQNEAQ. The trim removed 3 bases at V and 5 bases at J, leaving 10 bases unmatched. The CDR3 spans 15 residues. The CDR3 loop reads CASSLGRGAGDEQYF. CDR3 nucleotide sequence: TGTGCCAGCAGCTTGGGTAGGGGCGCGGGGGACGAGCAGTACTTC.

This rearrangement joins TRBV18 to TRBJ1-1; 7 bases line up with TRBD1. The CDR3 sequence is 12 residues long. The V segment lost 6 bases and the J segment 8 bases; nucleotides outside the gene matches: 6. CDR1 KGHSH and CDR2 LQKENI come from the germline V gene. The CDR3 DNA reads as TGTGCCAGCTCCCTCGGACAGGCCGAAGCTTTCTTT. It specifies CASSLGQAEAFF.

The chain uses TRBV6-5 and TRBJ1-6; 10 bases are a match to TRBD1. V lost 4 bases to trimming and J lost 9 bases; unmatched junction nucleotides: 0. Germline V CDR1 and CDR2: MNHEY, SVGAGI. The CDR3 is 13 residues long. DNA for the CDR3: TGTGCCAGCAGTTGGGACAGGGGTTCACCCCTCCACTTT. Protein: CASSWDRGSPLHF.

This chain uses TRBV6-5 with TRBJ2-2; the match to TRBD2 covers 9 bases. CDR1 and CDR2 from the germline V gene are MNHEY and SVGAGI. V gave up 6 bases and J gave up 6 bases; unmatched junction bases: 8. This CDR3 spans 15 amino acids. CDR3 loop: CASRVAGAYAGELFF. The CDR3 bases are TGTGCCAGCAGAGTAGCGGGGGCTTACGCCGGGGAGCTGTTTTTT.

CDR3 DNA: TGTGCCAGCAGGCACCGAACGGCGGGGGGCTTCTACAATGAGCAGTTCTTC. It is translated as CASRHRTAGGFYNEQFF. The chain couples TRBV21-1 to TRBJ2-1; TRBD2 reflects the table's D call only, with no check against the DNA. TRBV21-1 is marked as a pseudogene. The CDR3 loop spans 17 amino acids.

The rearrangement uses TRBV9 and TRBJ2-3, with 7 bases identical to TRBD2. The CDR3 is 16 residues long. V lost 7 bases and J lost 3; bases outside the gene matches: 14. Germline CDR1 is SGDLS and CDR2 is YYNGEE. CDR3 loop: CASSQGTSEWTDTQYF. For the CDR3, the DNA is TGTGCCAGCTCTCAAGGAACTAGCGAGTGGACAGATACGCAGTATTTT.